These 29 T cell receptor beta chains share one sample of origin, sequenced in a study of vaccination effects on CD4 cells after COVID-19. No antigen is known for these receptors. Subsequent to 10 days of culture, CD4+ T cells were isolated. The protocol was immunoSEQ multiplex PCR, while the TCRdb copy is restricted to in-frame clones and leaves out a portion. The table includes about 47,000 clones, approximately 80% detected once. The source material was CD4+ T cells from PBMCs cultured without peptide, sampled before COVID-19 vaccination. The source of these receptors is a human donor who had a prior SARS-CoV-2 infection.

The rearrangement uses TRBV5-1 and TRBJ2-7, with TRBD1 matching 7 bases. Germline V gene data show CDR1 as SGHRS and CDR2 as YFSETQ. Trimming at V came to 4 bases and at J to 3 bases, leaving 7 bases not matched to a gene. CDR3 length: 14 residues. This chain's CDR3 is CASSPGTEIYEQYF. For the CDR3, the DNA is TGCGCCAGCAGCCCCGGGACAGAAATCTACGAGCAGTACTTC.

The chain carries TRBV21-1 and TRBJ2-7; the table's D call, TRBD1, was not checked against the DNA. TRBV21-1 constitutes a pseudogene. This CDR3 has 15 amino acids. The CDR3 loop reads CASSKLRHFTYEQYF. The CDR3 DNA reads TGTGCCAGCAGCAAACTCAGACACTTCACCTACGAGCAGTACTTC.

The chain couples TRBV29-1 to TRBJ2-5, with D unclear. CDR3 size: 14 residues. Germline assignment: CDR1 SQVTM and CDR2 ANQGSEA. The germline V and J ends were trimmed by 5 bases and 4 bases, with 17 bases remaining between them. CDR3: CSVLGVFLGETQYF. DNA of the CDR3: TGCAGCGTTTTAGGCGTATTCTTGGGAGAGACCCAGTACTTC.

This clone has more than one count but fewer than ten. The genes are TRBV21-1 and TRBJ1-2. TRBV21-1 is a listed pseudogene. This CDR3 region has 17 residues. The CDR3 is CASSKDITSDRTYGYTF. As DNA, the CDR3 is TGTGCCAGCAGCAAAGACATAACAAGCGACCGTACCTATGGCTACACCTTC.

The chain couples TRBV19 to TRBJ1-6; 8 bases align to TRBD1. CDR1 and CDR2 from the germline V gene are LNHDA and SQIVND (reference sequence). V shed 4 bases, J shed 11 bases, and the junction held 7 bases outside the gene matches. CDR3 length: 14 amino acids. The CDR3 DNA is TGTGCCAGTAGTAGCGACAGGGGTTTTACACCCCTCCACTTT. This codes for CASSSDRGFTPLHF.

The chain has TRBV10-3 and TRBJ2-1; D may be TRBD1 (5 bases). Trimming pared 6 bases from V and 2 bases from J, leaving 14 bases between. In germline, CDR1 is ENHRY, CDR2 SYGVKD. The CDR3 spans 15 residues. This CDR3 is CAIRVAGMPYNEQFF. The CDR3 coding sequence is TGTGCCATCAGGGTGGCAGGGATGCCCTACAATGAGCAGTTCTTC.

V and J are TRBV19 and TRBJ2-2; 10 nucleotides match TRBD1. The ends lost 10 bases at V and 6 bases at J; junction bases unmatched: 5. CDR3 length: 13 residues. Germline V CDR1 and CDR2: LNHDA, SQIVND (reference sequence). The DNA for the CDR3 is TGTGCCATACGGACAGGGGGGGCCGGGGAGCTGTTTTTT. Translating gives CAIRTGGAGELFF.

J is TRBJ2-7 and V is TRBV7-9; D may be TRBD2 (6 bases). Trimming removed 3 bases at V and 5 bases at J, with 14 bases between. The germline gives CDR1 SEHNR, CDR2 FQNEAQ (reference sequence). The CDR3 is 14 residues long. CDR3 bases: TGTGCCAGCAGCTTCCCCGGTAGCGGCAACGAGCAGTACTTC. Translating gives CASSFPGSGNEQYF.

This clone was detected only a few times. This chain uses TRBV5-4 with TRBJ1-2, with a tentative D call TRBD1 (5 bases). Per the germline V gene, CDR1 is SGHNT and CDR2 is YYREEE (reference sequence). The CDR3 has 13 amino acids. V was pared by 4 bases and J by 4 bases, with 11 bases between. The CDR3 DNA is TGTGCCAGCAGCGTGGACAAGAGCTATGGCTACACCTTC. This encodes CASSVDKSYGYTF. Looking up the rest from reference TRBV5-4 and TRBJ1-2 gives the full variable domain: ETGVTQSPTHLIKTRGQQVTLRCSSQSGHNTVSWYQQALGQGPQFIFQYYREEENGRGNFPPRFSGLQFPNYSSELNVNALELDDSALYLCASSVDKSYGYTFGSGTRLTVV.

V and J are TRBV4-2 and TRBJ2-7, with 7 bases that match TRBD1. The germline V gene encodes CDR1 LGHNA and CDR2 YNFKEQ. Trimming cost V 0 bases and J 1 base; bases outside gene matches: 3. The CDR3 length is 15 residues. CDR3 protein: CASSQDGTASYEQYF. CDR3 DNA: TGTGCCAGCAGCCAAGACGGGACAGCGTCCTACGAGCAGTACTTC.

Here the CDR3 reads CASSPRLADYNTGELFF. Here the CDR3 DNA reads TGTGCCAGCTCACCGAGGCTAGCGGATTATAACACCGGGGAGCTGTTTTTT. V is TRBV18 and J is TRBJ2-2, with 7 positions matching TRBD2. After removal of 3 bases from V and 2 bases from J, the junction contained 9 bases not matched to a gene. CDR1 and CDR2 (germline): KGHSH, LQKENI. The CDR3 has 17 residues.

The rearrangement links TRBV15 to TRBJ1-1; the D is unclear. CDR1 is LNHNV, CDR2 YYDKDF, per germline (reference sequence). The CDR3 is 14 residues long. Trimming pared 0 bases from V and 1 base from J, leaving 6 bases between. CDR3 in DNA: TGTGCCACCAGCAGAGACAGGCCGAACACTGAAGCTTTCTTT. Its translation: CATSRDRPNTEAFF.

This clone was counted a single time. This chain links TRBV11-2 with TRBJ1-1, with TRBD1 as a possible D gene (6 bases). This CDR3 region has 15 residues. V was pared by 3 bases and J by 1 base, with 12 bases between. Germline CDR1 reads SGHAT; CDR2 reads FQNNGV. CDR3 loop: CASSFDRLRNTEAFF. Written as DNA, the CDR3 is TGTGCCAGCAGCTTCGACAGGTTAAGGAACACTGAAGCTTTCTTT.

The chain links TRBV28 to TRBJ1-1; possibly TRBD1 for D (5 bases). The V end lost 5 bases, the J end lost 4 bases, and 17 bases lay between the germline ends. Germline CDR1 is MDHEN and CDR2 is SYDVKM. The CDR3 is 15 amino acids. In nucleotides, the CDR3 is TGTGCCAGCAGTGAATCGGGATCGGGGGTCACTGAAGCTTTCTTT. Protein product: CASSESGSGVTEAFF. Using reference TRBV28 and TRBJ1-1 for the parts outside the CDR3, the full variable domain is DVKVTQSSRYLVKRTGEKVFLECVQDMDHENMFWYRQDPGLGLRLIYFSYDVKMKEKGDIPEGYSVSREKKERFSLILESASTNQTSMYLCASSESGSGVTEAFFGQGTRLTVV.

The chain carries TRBV9 and TRBJ2-5; the match to TRBD1 covers 7 bases. The CDR3 runs 15 residues. V was clipped by 3 bases and J by 7 bases; unmatched bases: 12. In germline, CDR1 is SGDLS, CDR2 YYNGEE. The CDR3 coding sequence is TGTGCCAGCAGCGCCGAACAGGGGACCGGGGTGACCCAGTACTTC. It is translated as CASSAEQGTGVTQYF.

The rearrangement uses TRBV7-9 and TRBJ2-1; D uncertain. This CDR3 has 11 amino acids. Germline V lookup: CDR1 SEHNR, CDR2 FQNEAQ (reference sequence). V was clipped by 5 bases and J by 8 bases, with 7 bases between them. This CDR3 is CASSGFDEQFF. The DNA for the CDR3 is TGTGCCAGCAGCGGGTTTGATGAGCAGTTCTTC.

In this sample, this clone turned up a few times. The V gene is TRBV28, the J gene TRBJ1-3, with D maybe TRBD1 (6 bases). This CDR3 is 15 amino acids long. V dropped 1 base and J dropped 1 base, with 8 bases sitting between them. Germline V gene data show CDR1 as MDHEN and CDR2 as SYDVKM. The CDR3 sequence is CASSLFGQSGNTIYF. CDR3 sequence (DNA): TGTGCCAGCAGTTTATTCGGACAGTCTGGAAACACCATATATTTT.

This sequence joins TRBV7-2 and TRBJ1-2, with unresolved D. The ends were cut back, 1 base at V and 8 bases at J, with 20 bases in the middle. The germline gives CDR1 SGHTA, CDR2 FQGNSA. This CDR3 has 16 amino acids. The CDR3 DNA is TGTGCCAGCAGCTTAGTTGCGGCCTACGGGGATCGGGGCTACACCTTC. Residues: CASSLVAAYGDRGYTF.

The chain uses TRBV5-6 and TRBJ1-2; 7 bases align to TRBD1. The CDR3 has 19 residues. Trimming removed 0 bases from V and 4 bases from J; junction bases left unmatched: 18. Germline CDR1 is SGHDT and CDR2 is YYEEEE. The CDR3 DNA reads TGTGCCAGCAGCTTGGGTCCGGGGGTCGGCCTCAGGGGGGTCTATGGCTACACCTTC. The encoded protein is CASSLGPGVGLRGVYGYTF.

The rearrangement links TRBV5-4 to TRBJ1-2, with D possibly being TRBD1 (5 bases). This CDR3 spans 15 amino acids. Germline V gives CDR1 SGHNT, CDR2 YYREEE (reference sequence). V was cut by 3 bases and J by 7 bases, with 19 bases left in between. The CDR3 DNA sequence: TGTGCCAGCAGCTGGAAATGGGACGGAGGGACTGGCTACACCTTC. Translating it yields CASSWKWDGGTGYTF.

This rearrangement joins TRBV5-8 to TRBJ1-4, with 7 bases that match TRBD1. J gave up 5 bases and V 1 base, and 2 bases lay outside the gene matches. Germline V gene lookup returns CDR1 SGHTS and CDR2 YDEGEE. CDR3 length: 14 amino acids. Here the CDR3 reads CASSLSTGNEKLFF. CDR3 coding DNA: TGTGCCAGCAGCTTGTCGACAGGGAATGAAAAACTGTTTTTT. The variable domain in full, completed from reference TRBV5-8 and TRBJ1-4, reads EAGVTQSPTHLIKTRGQQATLRCSPISGHTSVYWYQQALGLGLQFLLWYDEGEERNRGNFPPRFSGRQFPNYSSELNVNALELEDSALYLCASSLSTGNEKLFFGSGTQLSVL.

The rearrangement joins TRBV27 to TRBJ2-3; 7 nucleotides agree with TRBD1. The CDR3 totals 15 residues. Germline V gives CDR1 MNHEY, CDR2 SMNVEV (reference sequence). Trimming at V came to 5 bases and at J to 7 bases, leaving 12 bases not matched to a gene. DNA of the CDR3: TGTGCCAGCAGTCCGCCAGGGGGAGTGAGTTATACGCAGTATTTT. Protein: CASSPPGGVSYTQYF.

The rearrangement links TRBV11-3 to TRBJ2-7; D may be TRBD1 (6 bases). V gave up 1 base and J gave up 4 bases, with 20 bases separating them. Germline CDR1 reads SGHNT; CDR2 reads YENEEA. This CDR3 has 17 amino acids. CDR3 coding DNA: TGTGCCAGCAGCTTAGTTAGAATGGACAGCCGAACTTACGAGCAGTACTTC. The encoded protein is CASSLVRMDSRTYEQYF.

This chain joins TRBV6-5 and TRBJ2-3; 13 nucleotides line up with TRBD2. The CDR3 has 15 residues. The junction had 7 bases not matched to a gene; V was cut back by 7 bases and J by 6 bases. CDR1 is MNHEY and CDR2 is SVGAGI in the germline V gene. Here the CDR3 DNA reads TGTGCCAGCATAGAGACTAGCGGGGGGCTGGATACGCAGTATTTT. Its protein is CASIETSGGLDTQYF.

The V and J genes are TRBV7-2 and TRBJ2-1, with 14 positions matching TRBD2. Germline lookup yields CDR1 SGHTA and CDR2 FQGNSA. CDR3 length equals 16 residues. Trimming removed 6 bases from V and 8 bases from J; junction bases left unmatched: 9. The DNA for the CDR3 is TGTGCCAGCAGACGGGCTAGGACTAGCGGGAGGTATGAGCAGTTCTTC. This encodes CASRRARTSGRYEQFF.

The table lists this clone with a few counts. V usage is TRBV15 and J usage is TRBJ2-2, with D uncertain. Germline CDR1 and CDR2: LNHNV and YYDKDF (reference sequence). The germline V and J ends were trimmed by 0 bases and 4 bases, with 9 bases remaining between them. The CDR3 sequence is 15 residues long. CDR3: CATSRDSPFTGELFF. As DNA, the CDR3 is TGTGCCACCAGCAGAGATTCCCCATTCACCGGGGAGCTGTTTTTT.

CDR3 DNA sequence: TGTGCCAGCAGCCAGGCGGGGGCAGATACGCAGTATTTT. This codes for CASSQAGADTQYF. The rearrangement joins TRBV11-3 to TRBJ2-3; 7 nucleotides agree with TRBD2. The CDR3 is 13 amino acids. With 5 bases clipped from V and 4 bases from J, the junction kept 3 bases outside the gene matches. Germline V gives CDR1 SGHNT, CDR2 YENEEA.

The chain joins TRBV5-1 to TRBJ1-1, with 9 nucleotides matching TRBD1. Per the germline V gene, CDR1 is SGHRS and CDR2 is YFSETQ. This CDR3 contains 13 residues. V lost 3 bases to trimming and J lost 10 bases; unmatched junction nucleotides: 7. CDR3 loop: CASSSGQGDPAFF. In DNA, the CDR3 is TGCGCCAGCAGCTCGGGACAGGGAGATCCAGCTTTCTTT.

J is TRBJ2-1 and V is TRBV10-3; 14 bases match TRBD2. The CDR3 consists of 18 residues. Germline V CDR1 and CDR2: ENHRY, SYGVKD. V trimming: 3 bases; J trimming: 2 bases; junction bases outside the gene matches: 6. The CDR3 DNA follows: TGTGCCATCAGTGATAGGGGACTAGCGGGAGCCGCCTACAATGAGCAGTTCTTC. This gives the protein CAISDRGLAGAAYNEQFF.